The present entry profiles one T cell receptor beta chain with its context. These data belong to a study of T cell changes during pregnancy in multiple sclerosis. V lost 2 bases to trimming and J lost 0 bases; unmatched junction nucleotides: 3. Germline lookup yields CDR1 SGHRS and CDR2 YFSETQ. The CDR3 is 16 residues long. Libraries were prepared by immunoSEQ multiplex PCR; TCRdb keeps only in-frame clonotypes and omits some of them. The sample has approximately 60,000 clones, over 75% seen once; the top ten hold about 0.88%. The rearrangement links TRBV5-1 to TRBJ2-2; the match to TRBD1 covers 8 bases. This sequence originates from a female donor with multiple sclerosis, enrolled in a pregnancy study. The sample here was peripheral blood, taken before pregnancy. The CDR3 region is CASSLTGGPNTGELFF. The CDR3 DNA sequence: TGCGCCAGCAGCTTAACAGGGGGACCGAACACCGGGGAGCTGTTTTTT. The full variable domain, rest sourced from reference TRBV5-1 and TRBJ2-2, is KAGVTQTPRYLIKTRGQQVTLSCSPISGHRSVSWYQQTPGQGLQFLFEYFSETQRNKGNFPGRFSGRQFSNSRSEMNVSTLELGDSALYLCASSLTGGPNTGELFFGEGSRLTVL.